This T cell receptor (beta chain) was recovered during a study of beta chain features in type 1 diabetes. The sequenced template was cDNA made from the entire isolated RNA. Generated by immunoSEQ multiplex PCR, the TCRdb table keeps only in-frame clones and is missing some. The sample lists 250,000 to 350,000 clones, 11% occurring once. V was cut by 4 bases and J by 3 bases, with 8 bases left in between. Germline values: CDR1 SGHRS, CDR2 YFSETQ. The CDR3 loop spans 13 amino acids. The sequenced sample consisted of naive CD4+ T cells from blood. The chain is built from TRBV5-1 and TRBJ1-5; no clear D. The sequence came from a woman in her 30s in good health. The CDR3 is CASSLWSNQPQHF. The CDR3 region has the DNA TGCGCCAGCAGCCTATGGTCCAATCAGCCCCAGCATTTT.